One T cell receptor beta chain is described in this entry. Some clones are missing from TCRdb's copy, which holds only in-frame ones; the method was immunoSEQ multiplex PCR. This sample has tens of thousands of clones, with 75% to 90% found just once. The data originate from a study of blood T cell repertoires in COVID-19. Deletions cut 6 bases from V and 0 bases from J, with 9 bases between. Germline V gene data show CDR1 as ENHRY and CDR2 as SYGVKD. This CDR3 spans 14 amino acids. The receptor's source is a human donor in a cohort sampled during active COVID-19. The sequenced material came from peripheral blood. The chain carries TRBV10-3 and TRBJ1-3, with D perhaps TRBD1 (6 bases). The CDR3 DNA is TGTGCCATCAGAACAGGGTCCTCTGGAAACACCATATATTTT. The encoded protein is CAIRTGSSGNTIYF.